Included here is one T cell receptor beta chain sequence, with context. The antigen is not known. The PCR ran on 60 Vbeta and 13 Jbeta primers. Some clones are missing from TCRdb's copy, which holds only in-frame ones; the method was immunoSEQ multiplex PCR. This sample carries about 160,000 clones, around nine tenths of them seen once, and the ten largest clones take 0.85%. The sample originates from a study of cytomegalovirus exposure and HLA in healthy donors. Overall study context: Findings of an earlier analysis included 117 million unique TCR beta sequences from roughly 200 million T cells. Study-wide points: Solely CMV serostatus was available to characterize immune exposure. There were over 150 TCR beta chains listed as cytomegalovirus-associated.

The sequence was collected from a woman aged 30 to 39 in good health and CMV-seronegative. Specimen: PBMCs.

The CDR3 DNA reads TGTGCCAGCAGCGTAGACAGGGGTCGCACTGAAGCTTTCTTT. Translated, it gives CASSVDRGRTEAFF. The chain combines TRBV6-5 with TRBJ1-1; 8 bases match TRBD1. J gave up 4 bases and V 6 bases, and 7 bases lay outside the gene matches. This CDR3 is built from 14 residues. The germline V gene has CDR1 MNHEY and CDR2 SVGAGI.